This TCR beta chain was recorded in a study of cytomegalovirus exposure and HLA in healthy donors. General study points: A later analysis linked about 17,000 TCR beta sequences to HLA alleles at 0.05 false discovery rate. A further, later analysis showed that HLA-associated TCR beta chains (compared with equally common others) were more clonally expanded. For cytomegalovirus status, the classifier reportedly gave diagnoses with high specificity and sensitivity. CMV serostatus stood as the only immune exposure information on hand.

CDR1 GTSNPN and CDR2 SVGIG come from the germline V gene (reference sequence). V lost 3 bases and J lost 1, with 11 bases in between. The CDR3 loop spans 14 amino acids. As for this clone: The antigen is not known. The sample has other DNA sequences that encode this CDR3 too.

60 Vbeta and 13 Jbeta primers were used in PCR. TCRdb keeps only in-frame clones here, not all; method: immunoSEQ multiplex PCR. This sample's table reports over 100,000 clones. The sample comprised PBMCs. This rearrangement joins TRBV30 to TRBJ2-3; D perhaps matches TRBD2 (5 bases). The source of this sequence is a man younger than 35 in good health and CMV-seronegative. This CDR3 is CAWRGSSRTDTQYF. In nucleotides, the CDR3 is TGTGCCTGGAGGGGGAGCAGCCGCACAGATACGCAGTATTTT.